The entry that follows covers one TCR beta chain sequence. The antigen this receptor binds is unknown. No much larger clonotype is one base removed from it; base qualities were not supplied. The immunoSEQ Assay, a bias-controlled multiplex PCR, was used to amplify TCRbeta CDR3 regions from genomic DNA. The study's own analysis went as follows. The number of nucleated cells in each sample was estimated from the amplification of reference gene primers within the assay. To quantify the absolute abundance of each unique TCRbeta CDR3 rearrangement, sequence reads were collapsed and filtered. Productive Simpson clonality was computed per sample as the square root of Simpson's diversity index over productive rearrangements. This immuneACCESS table, as held by TCRdb, lists in-frame sequences with V and J called but not all clones. Of the missing ones, under half trace to an unresolved V gene in checked studies; the others have no known cause. That table furnishes V, J and clone size, whereas the DNA furnished D and trimming. The sample records approximately 200,000 clones, around 80% of which are singletons. Approximately 10% of the sample rests with the top ten.

One collaborating source in Seattle enrolled patients during active infection and followed them longitudinally through the course of disease. Collaborating institutions collected whole blood in K2EDTA tubes following their own protocols. For TCRbeta analysis, collaborator samples were shipped as frozen whole blood, as isolated PBMCs, or as DNA extracted from either sample type. This specimen comes from a study of blood T cell repertoires in COVID-19 (dated by TCRdb to 2019 to 2021). Describing the broader study: The collaborator samples originated in the United States, Italy and Spain and spanned the acute and convalescent phases of COVID-19. The prospective study material was composed of cDNA or gDNA derived from T cells, B-cell-depleted T cells, or PBMCs. The dataset comprised deeply sampled blood TCRbeta repertoires from subjects exposed to, actively infected with, or recovered from COVID-19. The repertoires were released in a freely available public database intended as a resource for research on the immune response to SARS-CoV-2. Samples came from the ongoing ImmuneRACE study (first 160 participants) plus 1,254 subjects from 6 global collaborators. The sample metadata nearly always contained a de-identified subject ID, COVID-19 status, age in years and sex. HLA class I and class II types, where available, came from metadata supplied by the sample provider rather than from assay-based typing.

General conclusions and limits of the study: How much clinical and demographic metadata was included differed by source and by participant, and the metadata was provided uncurated.

The clonotype comes from a woman of 80 years or more with COVID-19, enrolled during active disease. The sample taken for sequencing was peripheral blood.

Here is the DNA: TGTGCCAGTAGTTCATCCGGGAACTCTGGAAACACCATATATTTT. It translates as CASSSSGNSGNTIYF. Here the chain combines TRBV19 and TRBJ1-3; there is no confident call for the D gene. Per the germline V gene (reference sequence), LNHDA is the CDR1 and SQIVND is the CDR2. The V and J ends are trimmed by 5 bases and 0 bases, leaving 11 bases between them. The CDR3, cysteine through phenylalanine, is 15 amino acids long. The CDR3 DNA has 45 bases and is translated from base 1.